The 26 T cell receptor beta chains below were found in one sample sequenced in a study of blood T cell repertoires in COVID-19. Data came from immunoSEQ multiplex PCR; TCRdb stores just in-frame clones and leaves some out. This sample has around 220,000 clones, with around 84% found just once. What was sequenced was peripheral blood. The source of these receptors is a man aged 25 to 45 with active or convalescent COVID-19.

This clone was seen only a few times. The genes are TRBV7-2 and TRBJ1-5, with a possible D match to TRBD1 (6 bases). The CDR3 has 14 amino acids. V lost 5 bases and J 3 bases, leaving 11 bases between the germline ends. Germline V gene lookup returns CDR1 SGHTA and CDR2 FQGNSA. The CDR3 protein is CASSHGQYNQPQHF. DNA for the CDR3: TGTGCCAGCAGCCACGGACAGTACAATCAGCCCCAGCATTTT.

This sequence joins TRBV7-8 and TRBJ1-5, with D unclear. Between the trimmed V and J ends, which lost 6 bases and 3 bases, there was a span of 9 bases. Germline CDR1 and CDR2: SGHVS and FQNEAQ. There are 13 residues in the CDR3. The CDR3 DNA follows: TGTGCCAGCAGGCGGGCCAACAATCAGCCCCAGCATTTT. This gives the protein CASRRANNQPQHF. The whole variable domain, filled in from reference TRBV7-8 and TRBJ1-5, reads GAGVSQSPRYKVAKRGQDVALRCDPISGHVSLFWYQQALGQGPEFLTYFQNEAQLDKSGLPSDRFFAERPEGSVSTLKIQRTQQEDSAVYLCASRRANNQPQHFGDGTRLSIL.

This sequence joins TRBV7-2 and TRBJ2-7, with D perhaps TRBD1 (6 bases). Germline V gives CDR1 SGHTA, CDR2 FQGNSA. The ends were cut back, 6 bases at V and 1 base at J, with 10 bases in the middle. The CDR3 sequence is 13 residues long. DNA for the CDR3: TGTGCCAGCAGGTTCACAGGGTCCTACGAGCAGTACTTC. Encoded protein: CASRFTGSYEQYF.

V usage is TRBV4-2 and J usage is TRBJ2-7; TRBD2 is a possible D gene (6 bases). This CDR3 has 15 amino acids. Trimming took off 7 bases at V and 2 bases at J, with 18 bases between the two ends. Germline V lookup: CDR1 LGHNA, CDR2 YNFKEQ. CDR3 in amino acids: CASTPSRSGAYEQYF. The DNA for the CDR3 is TGTGCCAGCACTCCAAGCCGTAGCGGAGCCTACGAGCAGTACTTC.

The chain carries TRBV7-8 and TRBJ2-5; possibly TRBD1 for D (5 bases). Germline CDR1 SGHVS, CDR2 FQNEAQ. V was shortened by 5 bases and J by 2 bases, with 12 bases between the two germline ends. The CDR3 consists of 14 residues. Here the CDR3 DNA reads TGTGCCAGCAGCCCCAGGAGACAGCAAGAGACCCAGTACTTC. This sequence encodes CASSPRRQQETQYF.

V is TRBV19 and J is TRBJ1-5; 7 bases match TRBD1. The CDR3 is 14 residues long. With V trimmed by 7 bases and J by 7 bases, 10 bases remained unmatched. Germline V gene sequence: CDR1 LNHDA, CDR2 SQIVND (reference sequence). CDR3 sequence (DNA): TGTGCCAGTACCTCGGGGACAGAGGGGCAGCCCCAGCATTTT. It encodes CASTSGTEGQPQHF.

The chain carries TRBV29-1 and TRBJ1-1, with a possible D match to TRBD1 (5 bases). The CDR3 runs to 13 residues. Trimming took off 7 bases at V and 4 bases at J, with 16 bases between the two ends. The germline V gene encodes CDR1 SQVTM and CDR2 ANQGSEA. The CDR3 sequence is CSAQRQLSTEAFF. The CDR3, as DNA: TGCAGCGCGCAGCGACAGCTTTCCACTGAAGCTTTCTTT.

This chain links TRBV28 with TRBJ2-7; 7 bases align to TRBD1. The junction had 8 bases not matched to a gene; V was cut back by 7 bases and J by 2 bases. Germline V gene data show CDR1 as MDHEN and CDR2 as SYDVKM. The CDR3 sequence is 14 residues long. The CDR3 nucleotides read TGTGCCAGCACCCGAGGAGGACAGGCCTACGAGCAGTACTTC. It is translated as CASTRGGQAYEQYF.

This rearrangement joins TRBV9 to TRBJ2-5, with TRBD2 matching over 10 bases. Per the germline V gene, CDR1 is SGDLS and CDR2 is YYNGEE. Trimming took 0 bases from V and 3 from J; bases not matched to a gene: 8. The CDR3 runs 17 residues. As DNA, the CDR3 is TGTGCCAGCAGCGTAGATCTCCTAGCGGGGGAGGAAGAGACCCAGTACTTC. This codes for CASSVDLLAGEEETQYF.

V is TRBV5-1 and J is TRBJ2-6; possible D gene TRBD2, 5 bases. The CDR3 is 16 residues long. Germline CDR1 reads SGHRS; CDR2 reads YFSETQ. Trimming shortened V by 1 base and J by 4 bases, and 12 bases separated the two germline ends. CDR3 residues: CASSLKSPGGANVLTF. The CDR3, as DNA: TGCGCCAGCAGCTTGAAGTCCCCGGGGGGGGCCAACGTCCTGACTTTC.

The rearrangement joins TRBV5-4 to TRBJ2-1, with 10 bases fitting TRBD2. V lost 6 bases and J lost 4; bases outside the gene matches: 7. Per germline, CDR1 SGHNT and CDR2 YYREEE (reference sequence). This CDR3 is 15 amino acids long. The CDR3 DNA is TGTGCCAGCACCCGAGGAGCGGGAGGGTACAATGAGCAGTTCTTC. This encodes CASTRGAGGYNEQFF.

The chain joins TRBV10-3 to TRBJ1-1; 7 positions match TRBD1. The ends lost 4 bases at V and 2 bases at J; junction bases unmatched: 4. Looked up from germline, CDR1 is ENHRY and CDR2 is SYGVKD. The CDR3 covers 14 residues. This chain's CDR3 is CAISGGQTNTEAFF. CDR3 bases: TGTGCCATCAGTGGGGGACAGACCAACACTGAAGCTTTCTTT.

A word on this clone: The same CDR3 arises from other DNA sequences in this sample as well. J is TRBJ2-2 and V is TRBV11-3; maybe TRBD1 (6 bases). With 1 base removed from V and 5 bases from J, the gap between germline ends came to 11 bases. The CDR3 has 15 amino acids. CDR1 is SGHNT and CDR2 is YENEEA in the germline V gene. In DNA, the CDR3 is TGTGCCAGCAGCTTAGCAGGGGCAGGAACCGGGGAGCTGTTTTTT. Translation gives CASSLAGAGTGELFF.

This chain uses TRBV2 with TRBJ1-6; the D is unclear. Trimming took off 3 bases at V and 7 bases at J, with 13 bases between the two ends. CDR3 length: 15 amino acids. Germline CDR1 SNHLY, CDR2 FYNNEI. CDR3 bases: TGTGCCAGCAGTGACTCCGGGATCCTCAATTCACCCCTCCACTTT. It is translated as CASSDSGILNSPLHF.

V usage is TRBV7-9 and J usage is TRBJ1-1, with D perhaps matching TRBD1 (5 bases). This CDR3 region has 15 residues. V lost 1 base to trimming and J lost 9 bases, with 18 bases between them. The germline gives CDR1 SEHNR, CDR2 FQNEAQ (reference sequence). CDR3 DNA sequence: TGTGCCAGCAGCTTAGGGTCCCCCAGGGAAACTCAAGCTTTCTTT. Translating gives CASSLGSPRETQAFF. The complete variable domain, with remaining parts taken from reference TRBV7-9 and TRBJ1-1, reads DTGVSQNPRHKITKRGQNVTFRCDPISEHNRLYWYRQTLGQGPEFLTYFQNEAQLEKSRLLSDRFSAERPKGSFSTLEIQRTEQGDSAMYLCASSLGSPRETQAFFGQGTRLTVV.

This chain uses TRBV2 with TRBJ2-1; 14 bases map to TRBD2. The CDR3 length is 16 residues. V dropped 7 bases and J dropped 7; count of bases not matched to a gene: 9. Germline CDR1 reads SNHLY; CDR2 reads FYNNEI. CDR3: CASTQGTSGGGNEQFF. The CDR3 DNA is TGTGCCAGCACCCAGGGGACTAGCGGGGGCGGGAATGAGCAGTTCTTC.

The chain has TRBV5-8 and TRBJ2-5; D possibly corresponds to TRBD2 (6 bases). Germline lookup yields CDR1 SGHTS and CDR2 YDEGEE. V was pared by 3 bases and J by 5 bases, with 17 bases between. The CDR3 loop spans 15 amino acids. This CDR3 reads CASSWRSSGGETQYF. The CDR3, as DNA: TGTGCCAGCAGCTGGCGGTCATCCGGAGGGGAGACCCAGTACTTC.

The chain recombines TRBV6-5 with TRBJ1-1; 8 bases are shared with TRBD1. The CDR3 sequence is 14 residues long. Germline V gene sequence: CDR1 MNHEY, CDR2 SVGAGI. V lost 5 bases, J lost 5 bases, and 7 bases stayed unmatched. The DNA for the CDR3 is TGTGCCAGCAGTCCCCCCAGGGGGCATACTGAAGCTTTCTTT. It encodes CASSPPRGHTEAFF.

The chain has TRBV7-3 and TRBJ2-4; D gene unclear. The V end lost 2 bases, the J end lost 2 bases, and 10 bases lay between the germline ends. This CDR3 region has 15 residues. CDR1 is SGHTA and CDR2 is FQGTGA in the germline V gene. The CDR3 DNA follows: TGTGCCAGCAGCTTAGGATTCGGGTCCAAAAACATTCAGTACTTC. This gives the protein CASSLGFGSKNIQYF.

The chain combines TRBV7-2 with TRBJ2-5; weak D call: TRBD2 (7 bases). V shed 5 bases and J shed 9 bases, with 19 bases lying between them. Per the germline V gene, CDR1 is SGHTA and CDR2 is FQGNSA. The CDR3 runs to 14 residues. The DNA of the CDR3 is TGTGCCAGCAGCAATTCTCCGAAGGGGGGGTCCCAGTACTTC. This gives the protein CASSNSPKGGSQYF. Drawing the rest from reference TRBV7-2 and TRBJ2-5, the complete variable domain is GAGVSQSPSNKVTEKGKDVELRCDPISGHTALYWYRQSLGQGLEFLIYFQGNSAPDKSGLPSDRFSAERTGGSVSTLTIQRTQQEDSAVYLCASSNSPKGGSQYFGPGTRLLVL.

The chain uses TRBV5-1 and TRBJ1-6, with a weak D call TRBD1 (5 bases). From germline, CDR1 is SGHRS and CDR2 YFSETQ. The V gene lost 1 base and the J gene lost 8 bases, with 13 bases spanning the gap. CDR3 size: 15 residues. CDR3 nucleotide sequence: TGCGCCAGCAGCTTGTCCGGGGGGATGTATTCACCCCTCCACTTT. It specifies CASSLSGGMYSPLHF.

The DNA of the CDR3 is TGTGCCTGGAGTGTAAGGCCTAGCGGGAATGGCGGGGAGCTGTTTTTT. Protein sequence: CAWSVRPSGNGGELFF. V usage is TRBV30 and J usage is TRBJ2-2; TRBD2 matches at 9 bases. The germline CDR1 and CDR2 sequences are GTSNPN and SVGIG (reference sequence). This CDR3 comprises 16 residues. Trimming took 0 bases from V and 7 from J; bases not matched to a gene: 9.

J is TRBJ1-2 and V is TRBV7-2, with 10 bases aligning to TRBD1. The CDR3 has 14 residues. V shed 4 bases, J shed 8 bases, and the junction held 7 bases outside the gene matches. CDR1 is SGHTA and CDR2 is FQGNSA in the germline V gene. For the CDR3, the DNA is TGTGCCAGCAGCTCGGGACAGGGGACTCGGGGCTACACCTTC. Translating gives CASSSGQGTRGYTF.

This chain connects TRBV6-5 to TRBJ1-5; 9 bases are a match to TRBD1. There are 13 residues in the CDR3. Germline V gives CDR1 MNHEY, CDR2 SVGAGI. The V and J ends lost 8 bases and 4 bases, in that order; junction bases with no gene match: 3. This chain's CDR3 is CASRDRVNQPQHF. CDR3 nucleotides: TGTGCCAGCCGGGACAGGGTAAATCAGCCCCAGCATTTT.

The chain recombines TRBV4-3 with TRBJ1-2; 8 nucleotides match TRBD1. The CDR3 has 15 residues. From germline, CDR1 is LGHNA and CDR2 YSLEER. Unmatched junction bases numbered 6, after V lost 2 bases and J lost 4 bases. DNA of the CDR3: TGCGCCAGCAGCCAATACTTAGGACAGGGCTATGGCTACACCTTC. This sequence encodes CASSQYLGQGYGYTF.

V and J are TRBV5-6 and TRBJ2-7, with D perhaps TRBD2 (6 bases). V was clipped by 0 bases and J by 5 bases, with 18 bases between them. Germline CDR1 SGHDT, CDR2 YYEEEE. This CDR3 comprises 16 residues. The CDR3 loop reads CASSLGVLSPGDEQYF. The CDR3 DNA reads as TGTGCCAGCAGCTTGGGCGTTTTGTCACCGGGGGACGAGCAGTACTTC.